What follows are 27 T cell receptor beta chains derived from one specimen sequenced in a study of blood T cell repertoires in COVID-19. Sequencing used immunoSEQ multiplex PCR; TCRdb keeps in-frame clones, though not all of them. The data contain 150,000 to 190,000 clones, 80% to 90% of them singletons. Sequenced: peripheral blood. Receptors were obtained from a woman in her thirties or forties with acute or convalescent COVID-19.

The CDR3 sequence is CASTLGTGYGYTF. The CDR3 bases are TGTGCCAGCACCTTGGGGACAGGCTATGGCTACACCTTC. The chain employs TRBV12-3 or TRBV12-4 and TRBJ1-2; the match to TRBD1 covers 8 bases. Trimming cost V 7 bases and J 4 bases; bases outside gene matches: 5. This CDR3 spans 13 amino acids.

The chain recombines TRBV3-1 (or the pseudogene TRBV3-2) with TRBJ2-7; TRBD2 matches 10 bases. The V segment lost 5 bases and the J segment 5 bases; nucleotides outside the gene matches: 9. The CDR3 is 15 residues long. From germline, CDR1 is LGHDT and CDR2 YNNKEL (reference sequence). The CDR3: CASSEQLAGTHEQYF. CDR3 bases: TGTGCCAGCAGCGAACAACTAGCGGGAACCCACGAGCAGTACTTC.

The CDR3 sequence is CASKGQMNTEAFF. CDR3 sequence (DNA): TGTGCCAGTAAGGGACAGATGAACACTGAAGCTTTCTTT. The chain couples TRBV19 to TRBJ1-1, with 7 bases identical to TRBD1. The CDR3 is 13 amino acids. The V and J ends lost 7 bases and 0 bases, in that order; junction bases with no gene match: 2. The V gene's germline CDR1 is LNHDA and CDR2 SQIVND (reference sequence).

The table lists this clone with a count of one. V usage is TRBV6-5 and J usage is TRBJ2-2; the D gene is possibly TRBD2 (5 bases). Trimming cost V 0 bases and J 5 bases, with 10 bases left between them. The germline V gene encodes CDR1 MNHEY and CDR2 SVGAGI. This CDR3 has 15 amino acids. The CDR3 is CASSYSIPGTGELFF. DNA for the CDR3: TGTGCCAGCAGTTACTCCATTCCGGGAACCGGGGAGCTGTTTTTT.

V gene TRBV30 combines with J gene TRBJ1-1, with a tentative D call TRBD1 (5 bases). CDR1 GTSNPN and CDR2 SVGIG come from the germline V gene (reference sequence). The CDR3 runs to 13 residues. V shed 2 bases and J shed 0 bases, with 7 bases lying between them. DNA of the CDR3: TGTGCCTGGAGTCAAGGGGTGAACACTGAAGCTTTCTTT. Its protein is CAWSQGVNTEAFF.

The chain links TRBV3-1 (or the pseudogene TRBV3-2) to TRBJ2-7; unclear D gene. V was shortened by 4 bases and J by 5 bases, with 12 bases between the two germline ends. The CDR3 contains 13 residues. Germline V gene lookup returns CDR1 LGHDT and CDR2 YNNKEL (reference sequence). The DNA for the CDR3 is TGTGCCAGCAGCCCCCTAATACGGGACGAGCAGTACTTC. It codes for CASSPLIRDEQYF.

This clone has a handful of counts. The chain is built from TRBV5-6 and TRBJ1-1; TRBD1 aligns across 10 bases. Unmatched junction bases numbered 9, after V lost 5 bases and J lost 5 bases. Germline values: CDR1 SGHDT, CDR2 YYEEEE. This CDR3 is 15 amino acids long. CDR3 bases: TGTGCCAGCAGGTGGGACAGGGGAATTGGGACTGAAGCTTTCTTT. Translating it yields CASRWDRGIGTEAFF.

This clone was detected only a few times. V usage is TRBV3-1 (or the pseudogene TRBV3-2) and J usage is TRBJ2-7; TRBD2 matches 11 bases. Germline CDR1 is LGHDT and CDR2 is YNNKEL (reference sequence). Trimming removed 1 base from V and 4 bases from J; junction bases left unmatched: 6. The CDR3 has 16 amino acids. The CDR3 reads CASSQASSGRGYEQYF. The CDR3 DNA follows: TGTGCCAGCAGCCAAGCGAGTAGCGGGAGGGGATACGAGCAGTACTTC.

V gene TRBV19 combines with J gene TRBJ1-5; maybe TRBD1 (5 bases). Germline loops: CDR1 LNHDA, CDR2 SQIVND (reference sequence). This CDR3 has 15 amino acids. The V end lost 9 bases, the J end lost 0 bases, and 15 bases lay between the germline ends. The CDR3 sequence is CASRSTDFSNQPQHF. CDR3 in DNA: TGTGCCAGCCGCTCGACAGATTTTAGCAATCAGCCCCAGCATTTT.

CDR3 region: CASSFSYYEQYF. In nucleotides, the CDR3 is TGTGCCAGCAGCTTTAGCTATTACGAGCAGTACTTC. The J gene is TRBJ2-7, the V gene TRBV11-2, with D unclear. The CDR3 loop spans 12 amino acids. Trimming removed 3 bases at V and 4 bases at J, with 7 bases between. CDR1 and CDR2 from the germline V gene are SGHAT and FQNNGV. Combining the CDR3 with reference TRBV11-2 and TRBJ2-7 gives the whole variable domain EAGVAQSPRYKIIEKRQSVAFWCNPISGHATLYWYQQILGQGPKLLIQFQNNGVVDDSQLPKDRFSAERLKGVDSTLKIQPAKLEDSAVYLCASSFSYYEQYFGPGTRLTVT.

CDR3 loop: CASIRRGMDNEQFF. The CDR3 DNA reads as TGTGCCAGCATAAGGAGAGGGATGGACAATGAGCAGTTCTTC. The gene calls are TRBV6-6 and TRBJ2-1; TRBD2 might be the D (5 bases). CDR3 size: 14 residues. The germline V and J ends were trimmed by 7 bases and 5 bases, with 15 bases remaining between them. Germline loops: CDR1 MNHNY, CDR2 SVGAGI (reference sequence).

The chain carries TRBV5-8 and TRBJ1-4, with D hard to call. CDR1 SGHTS and CDR2 YDEGEE come from the germline V gene. V was pared by 0 bases and J by 7 bases, with 4 bases between. The CDR3 has 12 residues. The CDR3 DNA reads TGTGCCAGCAGCTTGGATAGTGAAAAACTGTTTTTT. It encodes CASSLDSEKLFF.

The J gene is TRBJ2-2, the V gene TRBV19; TRBD2 aligns across 11 bases. The CDR3 is made up of 17 amino acids. V was clipped by 4 bases and J by 0 bases; unmatched bases: 4. CDR1 LNHDA and CDR2 SQIVND come from the germline V gene (reference sequence). CDR3 protein: CASSTLAGEANTGELFF. The CDR3 bases are TGTGCCAGTAGTACACTAGCGGGAGAGGCGAACACCGGGGAGCTGTTTTTT. The variable domain in full, with the rest retrieved from reference TRBV19 and TRBJ2-2, is DGGITQSPKYLFRKEGQNVTLSCEQNLNHDAMYWYRQDPGQGLRLIYYSQIVNDFQKGDIAEGYSVSREKKESFPLTVTSAQKNPTAFYLCASSTLAGEANTGELFFGEGSRLTVL.

V usage is TRBV5-1 and J usage is TRBJ1-1; 10 nucleotides line up with TRBD1. V shed 3 bases, J shed 4 bases, and the junction held 3 bases outside the gene matches. The CDR3 has 14 residues. CDR1 and CDR2 from the germline V gene are SGHRS and YFSETQ. In nucleotides, the CDR3 is TGCGCCAGCAGCTCTAGACAGGGGGCCACTGAAGCTTTCTTT. It yields the protein CASSSRQGATEAFF.

V is TRBV5-4 and J is TRBJ2-2, with 8 bases aligning to TRBD2. The CDR3 is 17 amino acids. In germline, CDR1 is SGHNT, CDR2 YYREEE (reference sequence). The J segment lost 2 bases and the V segment lost 3 bases, leaving 9 bases of the junction unmatched. The CDR3 sequence is CASSSGGRQPNTGELFF. In DNA form, the CDR3 reads TGTGCCAGCAGCTCGGGAGGGCGGCAGCCAAACACCGGGGAGCTGTTTTTT.

This sequence joins TRBV7-8 and TRBJ2-1; 12 bases match TRBD2. J lost 5 bases, V lost 1 base, and 6 bases had no gene match. This CDR3 region has 17 residues. Germline CDR1 and CDR2: SGHVS and FQNEAQ. Here the CDR3 DNA reads TGTGCCAGCAGCTTAGGACGACTAGCGGGAGTTAACAATGAGCAGTTCTTC. Protein sequence: CASSLGRLAGVNNEQFF.

The rearrangement links TRBV2 to TRBJ1-2, with unresolved D. The CDR3 loop spans 14 amino acids. Trimming cost V 2 bases and J 8 bases, with 15 bases left between them. The germline V gene encodes CDR1 SNHLY and CDR2 FYNNEI. CDR3 residues: CASSEMAGVEGYTF. Written as DNA, the CDR3 is TGTGCCAGCAGTGAAATGGCCGGGGTGGAGGGCTACACCTTC.

This chain uses TRBV5-1 with TRBJ2-7; 10 bases agree with TRBD2. The CDR3 is 14 residues long. Trimming at V came to 3 bases and at J to 3 bases, leaving 3 bases not matched to a gene. The germline V gene has CDR1 SGHRS and CDR2 YFSETQ. The CDR3 DNA reads as TGCGCCAGCAGCTCTGGGACTAGCGACTACGAGCAGTACTTC. Translation: CASSSGTSDYEQYF.

This chain connects TRBV7-3 to TRBJ1-6; D ambiguous. The germline V gene has CDR1 SGHTA and CDR2 FQGTGA. The CDR3 extends over 13 amino acids. Deletions cut 5 bases from V and 7 bases from J, with 9 bases between. The CDR3 is CASSLSNNSPLHF. Written as DNA, the CDR3 is TGTGCCAGCAGCCTTAGTAACAATTCACCCCTCCACTTT.

The CDR3 region has the DNA TGTGCCAGTAGTTCCCTAGCGGGGGCCGAGCAGTACTTC. It is translated as CASSSLAGAEQYF. The rearrangement links TRBV19 to TRBJ2-7; 10 bases fit TRBD2. The CDR3 has 13 residues. In germline, CDR1 is LNHDA, CDR2 SQIVND (reference sequence). Germline trimming cut 5 bases from V and 6 bases from J; bases unmatched to any gene: 4. Complete variable domain (other parts from reference TRBV19 and TRBJ2-7): DGGITQSPKYLFRKEGQNVTLSCEQNLNHDAMYWYRQDPGQGLRLIYYSQIVNDFQKGDIAEGYSVSREKKESFPLTVTSAQKNPTAFYLCASSSLAGAEQYFGPGTRLTVT.

V is TRBV2 and J is TRBJ2-3, with D possibly TRBD2 on 6 matching bases. The germline V gene encodes CDR1 SNHLY and CDR2 FYNNEI. The CDR3 consists of 15 residues. V was trimmed by 2 bases and J by 2 bases, leaving 11 bases between them. The DNA for the CDR3 is TGTGCCAGCAGTGAACTAGCGACGAACACAGATACGCAGTATTTT. The encoded protein is CASSELATNTDTQYF.

CDR3 amino acids: CASSYRVMNTEAFF. CDR3 coding DNA: TGTGCCAGCAGTTACAGGGTTATGAACACTGAAGCTTTCTTT. V and J are TRBV14 and TRBJ1-1, with D possibly matching TRBD1 (6 bases). The CDR3 spans 14 residues. Trimming removed 6 bases at V and 0 bases at J, with 11 bases between. CDR1 and CDR2 (germline): SGHDN, FVKESK.

The CDR3 loop reads CASSAGGSVNEQYF. The CDR3 DNA reads as TGTGCCAGCAGCGCCGGGGGGAGTGTCAACGAGCAGTACTTC. The chain combines TRBV9 with TRBJ2-7; 7 positions match TRBD2. V lost 3 bases, J lost 5 bases, and 8 bases stayed unmatched. Germline CDR1 and CDR2: SGDLS and YYNGEE. This CDR3 spans 14 amino acids.

This rearrangement joins TRBV18 to TRBJ2-1; a weak D match, TRBD1 (5 bases). The CDR3 extends over 17 amino acids. V was clipped by 5 bases and J by 8 bases, with 25 bases between them. Germline assignment: CDR1 KGHSH and CDR2 LQKENI. CDR3 DNA: TGTGCCAGCTCAGCCGTTTTTTCTAGGGGAAGTATCGATGAGCAGTTCTTC. It specifies CASSAVFSRGSIDEQFF. Drawing the rest from reference TRBV18 and TRBJ2-1, the complete variable domain is NAGVMQNPRHLVRRRGQEARLRCSPMKGHSHVYWYRQLPEEGLKFMVYLQKENIIDESGMPKERFSAEFPKEGPSILRIQQVVRGDSAAYFCASSAVFSRGSIDEQFFGPGTRLTVL.

This clone has more than one count but fewer than ten. This rearrangement joins TRBV7-2 to TRBJ1-1; 7 bases fit TRBD1. CDR3 length: 15 amino acids. The junction had 7 bases not matched to a gene; V was cut back by 5 bases and J by 1 base. Germline V gene sequence: CDR1 SGHTA, CDR2 FQGNSA. The CDR3 reads CASSTSRQGNTEAFF. CDR3 nucleotide sequence: TGTGCCAGCAGCACGAGCAGACAGGGGAACACTGAAGCTTTCTTT. The full variable domain, rest sourced from reference TRBV7-2 and TRBJ1-1, is GAGVSQSPSNKVTEKGKDVELRCDPISGHTALYWYRQSLGQGLEFLIYFQGNSAPDKSGLPSDRFSAERTGGSVSTLTIQRTQQEDSAVYLCASSTSRQGNTEAFFGQGTRLTVV.

A single count supports this clone. The chain couples TRBV7-6 to TRBJ2-1, with D possibly TRBD2 on 7 matching bases. Germline V gene lookup returns CDR1 SGHVS and CDR2 FNYEAQ. V lost 5 bases, J lost 5 bases, and 16 bases lay in between. The CDR3 spans 15 residues. In nucleotides, the CDR3 is TGTGCCAGCAGCGCCCCGGGGGGCGTCCACAATGAGCAGTTCTTC. This encodes CASSAPGGVHNEQFF.

Here the CDR3 reads CASSQTGGEDSPLHF. The CDR3 DNA reads as TGTGCCAGCAGCCAGACAGGGGGCGAGGATTCACCCCTCCACTTT. J is TRBJ1-6 and V is TRBV6-4, with 10 bases that match TRBD1. The V gene end was trimmed by 6 bases and the J gene end by 8 bases; junction bases not matched to a gene: 7. Germline V lookup: CDR1 MRHNA, CDR2 SNTAGT. There are 15 residues in the CDR3.